Listed below are T cell receptor beta chains from one sample, sequenced in a study of blood T cell repertoires in COVID-19. The protocol was immunoSEQ multiplex PCR, while the TCRdb copy is restricted to in-frame clones and leaves out a portion. The data contain roughly 60,000 clones, approximately 86% of them seen just once; the ten biggest clones take up 3.5% to 4%. The sample comprised peripheral blood. These receptors all stem from a man in his forties or fifties with COVID-19, enrolled during active disease. The CDR3 runs from the conserved cysteine through the conserved F or W. D genes are given only for firm matches. Not every row has a clone size; where given, it reads once, few, many or a size class.

d_gene: TRBD1
v_gene: TRBV3-1/TRBV3-2
abundance: few
j_gene: TRBJ1-6
CDR3nt: TGTGCCAGCAGCTCCCGGGACAGTAATTCACCCCTCCACTTT
CDR3aa: CASSSRDSNSPLHF

d_gene: NA
v_gene: TRBV27
abundance: NA
j_gene: TRBJ2-2
CDR3nt: TGTGCCAGCAGTTTATTGGTGGGAGAGGGAACCGGGGAGCTGTTTTTT
CDR3aa: CASSLLVGEGTGELFF

d_gene: NA
v_gene: TRBV21-1
abundance: NA
j_gene: TRBJ1-2
CDR3nt: TGTGCCACCGAGAGGGTTTGGTATGGCTACACCTTC
CDR3aa: CATERVWYGYTF

d_gene: NA
v_gene: TRBV5-1
abundance: NA
j_gene: TRBJ2-7
CDR3nt: TGCGCCAGCAGCTTGGGGGACTTAACCTACGAGCAGTACTTC
CDR3aa: CASSLGDLTYEQYF

d_gene: NA
v_gene: TRBV7-9
abundance: NA
j_gene: TRBJ2-5
CDR3nt: TGTGCCAGCAGCTTACGCGGAGCACAAGAGACCCAGTACTTC
CDR3aa: CASSLRGAQETQYF

d_gene: NA
v_gene: TRBV7-9
abundance: NA
j_gene: TRBJ2-3
CDR3nt: TGTGCCAGCAGCTTAGTTCTCACAGATACGCAGTATTTT
CDR3aa: CASSLVLTDTQYF

d_gene: NA
v_gene: TRBV7-2
abundance: few
j_gene: TRBJ1-2
CDR3nt: TGTGCCAGCAGCTTAGGTCCAGGGAAGGGCTACACCTTC
CDR3aa: CASSLGPGKGYTF

d_gene: NA
v_gene: TRBV30
abundance: NA
j_gene: TRBJ1-5
CDR3nt: TGTGCCTGGAGTGTTGGTGCCTACAATCAGCCCCAGCATTTT
CDR3aa: CAWSVGAYNQPQHF

d_gene: NA
v_gene: TRBV27
abundance: NA
j_gene: TRBJ1-1
CDR3nt: TGTGCCAGCAGTTCCCCGACAGAGAACACTGAAGCTTTCTTT
CDR3aa: CASSSPTENTEAFF

d_gene: NA
v_gene: TRBV30
abundance: NA
j_gene: TRBJ2-7
CDR3nt: TGTGCCTGGAGTTCCAATAGCGACGAGCAGTACTTC
CDR3aa: CAWSSNSDEQYF

d_gene: NA
v_gene: TRBV12-3/TRBV12-4
abundance: NA
j_gene: TRBJ2-7
CDR3nt: TGTGCCAGCAGTTCGGGGTACGAGCAGTACTTC
CDR3aa: CASSSGYEQYF

d_gene: NA
v_gene: TRBV27
abundance: NA
j_gene: TRBJ1-2
CDR3nt: TGTGCCAGCAGTTTTTCTGAAGTTCCAGGGGGCTACACCTTC
CDR3aa: CASSFSEVPGGYTF

d_gene: NA
v_gene: TRBV27
abundance: NA
j_gene: TRBJ2-7
CDR3nt: TGTGCCAGTCAGGGTAGCACCTCCTACGAGCAGTACTTC
CDR3aa: CASQGSTSYEQYF

d_gene: NA
v_gene: TRBV7-2
abundance: NA
j_gene: TRBJ1-6
CDR3nt: TGTGCCAGCAGCGTCCTTGAGGGTTCACCCCTCCACTTT
CDR3aa: CASSVLEGSPLHF

d_gene: NA
v_gene: TRBV11-3
abundance: NA
j_gene: TRBJ2-4
CDR3nt: NA
CDR3aa: CASSTSGRGLAPYIQYF

d_gene: NA
v_gene: TRBV10-3
abundance: NA
j_gene: TRBJ1-2
CDR3nt: TGTGCCATCAGCGCCGACAGGTCCTCTCTCTACACCTTC
CDR3aa: CAISADRSSLYTF

d_gene: TRBD1
v_gene: TRBV7-9
abundance: NA
j_gene: TRBJ1-2
CDR3nt: TGTGCCAGCAGCTTTTCAGGGGGCAAAAGCCCAACCTTC
CDR3aa: CASSFSGGKSPTF

d_gene: TRBD1
v_gene: TRBV13
abundance: NA
j_gene: TRBJ2-7
CDR3nt: TGTGCCAGCACCATACAGGGGGTACAAGAGCAGTACTTC
CDR3aa: CASTIQGVQEQYF

d_gene: TRBD2
v_gene: TRBV4-1
abundance: NA
j_gene: TRBJ2-1
CDR3nt: TGCGCCAGCAGCCCTAGCGGTAATGAGCAGTTCTTC
CDR3aa: CASSPSGNEQFF

d_gene: TRBD1
v_gene: TRBV4-1
abundance: NA
j_gene: TRBJ1-5
CDR3nt: TGCGCCAGCAGCATCGGACAGGAAGGGGGTATCAATCAGCCCCAGCATTTT
CDR3aa: CASSIGQEGGINQPQHF

d_gene: TRBD2
v_gene: TRBV6-6
abundance: NA
j_gene: TRBJ2-7
CDR3nt: TGTGCCAGCAGTTACGCTCTAGCGGGAGCGGAGTACGAGCAGTACTTC
CDR3aa: CASSYALAGAEYEQYF

d_gene: TRBD2
v_gene: TRBV5-1
abundance: NA
j_gene: TRBJ2-1
CDR3nt: TGCGCCAGCACCCGGGGAGCGGGACCCGACAATGAGCAGTTCTTC
CDR3aa: CASTRGAGPDNEQFF

d_gene: TRBD1
v_gene: TRBV7-9
abundance: NA
j_gene: TRBJ1-2
CDR3nt: TGTGCCAGCAGCGTCCGGGACAGGGACTATGGCTACACCTTC
CDR3aa: CASSVRDRDYGYTF

d_gene: TRBD1
v_gene: TRBV28
abundance: NA
j_gene: TRBJ1-3
CDR3nt: TGTGCCAGCAGTTTACAGGGGGCGGCGGGAAACACCATATATTTT
CDR3aa: CASSLQGAAGNTIYF

d_gene: NA
v_gene: TRBV24-1
abundance: NA
j_gene: TRBJ2-5
CDR3nt: TGTGCCACCAGTGATCCCGGGGGAAAACAAGAGACCCAGTACTTC
CDR3aa: CATSDPGGKQETQYF

d_gene: NA
v_gene: TRBV10-3
abundance: NA
j_gene: TRBJ1-1
CDR3nt: TGTGCCATCAGTGGTGGGGCTCGGGCTTTCTTT
CDR3aa: CAISGGARAFF

d_gene: TRBD1
v_gene: TRBV11-2
abundance: NA
j_gene: TRBJ1-1
CDR3nt: TGTGCCAGCAGCTCAGGACAGGGAAACACTGAAGCTTTCTTT
CDR3aa: CASSSGQGNTEAFF

d_gene: TRBD1
v_gene: TRBV7-9
abundance: NA
j_gene: TRBJ2-7
CDR3nt: TGTGCCAGCAGCTTACGGGACAGCCTCTCCTACGAGCAGTACTTC
CDR3aa: CASSLRDSLSYEQYF

d_gene: NA
v_gene: TRBV23-1
abundance: NA
j_gene: TRBJ1-6
CDR3nt: TGCGCCAGCAGTCTGTCGTCGGGGAGCTCCTATAATTCACCCCTCCACTTT
CDR3aa: CASSLSSGSSYNSPLHF

d_gene: NA
v_gene: TRBV25-1
abundance: NA
j_gene: TRBJ1-3
CDR3nt: TGTGCCAGCAGTGGACAGGTTGGAAACACCATATATTTT
CDR3aa: CASSGQVGNTIYF

d_gene: NA
v_gene: TRBV27
abundance: NA
j_gene: TRBJ2-1
CDR3nt: TGTGCCAGCAGTTTTTTAGCGGATAATGAGCAGTTCTTC
CDR3aa: CASSFLADNEQFF

d_gene: TRBD2
v_gene: TRBV5-1
abundance: NA
j_gene: TRBJ2-1
CDR3nt: TGCGCCAGCAGCTTGATCGCTAGCGGTAGGGATGAGCAGTTCTTC
CDR3aa: CASSLIASGRDEQFF

d_gene: NA
v_gene: TRBV30
abundance: NA
j_gene: TRBJ2-2
CDR3nt: TGTGCCTGGACCATGCAGGTCTCCACCGGGGAGCTGTTTTTT
CDR3aa: CAWTMQVSTGELFF

d_gene: NA
v_gene: TRBV12-3/TRBV12-4
abundance: NA
j_gene: TRBJ2-5
CDR3nt: TGTGCCAGCAGCCCCGGAGGTGGGGAGACCCAGTACTTC
CDR3aa: CASSPGGGETQYF

d_gene: NA
v_gene: TRBV7-2
abundance: once
j_gene: TRBJ2-3
CDR3nt: TGTGCCAGCAGCTCCTCTCAGTCCACAGATACGCAGTATTTT
CDR3aa: CASSSSQSTDTQYF

d_gene: NA
v_gene: TRBV11-1
abundance: NA
j_gene: TRBJ2-7
CDR3nt: TGTGCCAGCAGCTTTGGCGGCTCGGGCTACGAGCAGTACTTC
CDR3aa: CASSFGGSGYEQYF

d_gene: NA
v_gene: TRBV7-9
abundance: NA
j_gene: TRBJ1-1
CDR3nt: TGTGCCGGGGCGGGGGATGGAAACACTGAAGCTTTCTTT
CDR3aa: CAGAGDGNTEAFF

d_gene: TRBD1
v_gene: TRBV19
abundance: NA
j_gene: TRBJ2-7
CDR3nt: TGTGCCAGTAGTAGCGCCGGGACAGCCTACGAGCAGTACTTC
CDR3aa: CASSSAGTAYEQYF

d_gene: NA
v_gene: TRBV9
abundance: NA
j_gene: TRBJ2-1
CDR3nt: TGTGCCAGCAGCGTAGAGTCTAGTTACGATGAGCAGTTCTTC
CDR3aa: CASSVESSYDEQFF

d_gene: NA
v_gene: TRBV30
abundance: NA
j_gene: TRBJ1-5
CDR3nt: TGTGCCTGGAGTCCATTACAGGGTGGGAATCAGCCCCAGCATTTT
CDR3aa: CAWSPLQGGNQPQHF

d_gene: NA
v_gene: TRBV2
abundance: NA
j_gene: TRBJ1-3
CDR3nt: TGTGCCAGCAATGTCGGGGGATCTGGAAACACCATATATTTT
CDR3aa: CASNVGGSGNTIYF

d_gene: TRBD1
v_gene: TRBV2
abundance: NA
j_gene: TRBJ1-1
CDR3nt: TGTGCCAGCAGTGCACAGGGGGTTGCTTTGAACACTGAAGCTTTCTTT
CDR3aa: CASSAQGVALNTEAFF

d_gene: NA
v_gene: TRBV4-2
abundance: once
j_gene: TRBJ1-1
CDR3nt: TGTGCCAGCAGCCAAGGGGACAAGAACACTGAAGCTTTCTTT
CDR3aa: CASSQGDKNTEAFF

d_gene: NA
v_gene: TRBV3-1/TRBV3-2
abundance: NA
j_gene: TRBJ1-1
CDR3nt: TGTGCCAGCAGCCGTACAGGGAACACTGAAGCTTTCTTT
CDR3aa: CASSRTGNTEAFF

d_gene: NA
v_gene: TRBV20-1
abundance: few
j_gene: TRBJ1-1
CDR3nt: TGCAGTGCTAGATCTCAGCGTGAAGCTTTCTTT
CDR3aa: CSARSQREAFF

d_gene: TRBD1
v_gene: TRBV11-2
abundance: NA
j_gene: TRBJ1-6
CDR3nt: TGTGCCAGCAGCTCGTCTACAGGGGGTGGTTCACCCCTCCACTTT
CDR3aa: CASSSSTGGGSPLHF

d_gene: NA
v_gene: TRBV20-1
abundance: NA
j_gene: TRBJ2-7
CDR3nt: TGCAGTGCTAGAGACAGGGGCGAGCAGTACTTC
CDR3aa: CSARDRGEQYF

d_gene: NA
v_gene: TRBV6-5
abundance: once
j_gene: TRBJ2-1
CDR3nt: TGTGCCAGCAGCGCAATTACCCCAGGGATGGGTGAGCAGTTCTTC
CDR3aa: CASSAITPGMGEQFF

d_gene: NA
v_gene: TRBV25-1
abundance: NA
j_gene: TRBJ1-1
CDR3nt: TGTGCCAGCTCGGACAGTCCCGTGGGAACTGAAGCTTTCTTT
CDR3aa: CASSDSPVGTEAFF

d_gene: NA
v_gene: TRBV29-1
abundance: NA
j_gene: TRBJ2-7
CDR3nt: TGCAGCGTGTCACAGAAATCCTACGAGCAGTACTTC
CDR3aa: CSVSQKSYEQYF

d_gene: NA
v_gene: TRBV28
abundance: NA
j_gene: TRBJ1-5
CDR3nt: TGTGCCAGCAGTTTATCGGGGACTAGGGGGTATCAGCCCCAGCATTTT
CDR3aa: CASSLSGTRGYQPQHF

d_gene: NA
v_gene: TRBV5-4
abundance: NA
j_gene: TRBJ1-2
CDR3nt: TGTGCCAGCAGCTTGGTGGGGGTGGGAGGTCTTAACGGCTACACCTTC
CDR3aa: CASSLVGVGGLNGYTF

d_gene: NA
v_gene: TRBV7-3
abundance: NA
j_gene: TRBJ1-1
CDR3nt: TGTGCCAGCAGCTTAGGAGGGTTGAACACTGAAGCTTTCTTT
CDR3aa: CASSLGGLNTEAFF

d_gene: TRBD1
v_gene: TRBV28
abundance: NA
j_gene: TRBJ2-5
CDR3nt: TGTGCCAGCAGGCCTGGCCGGGACAGGGCGTACCAAGAGACCCAGTACTTC
CDR3aa: CASRPGRDRAYQETQYF

d_gene: TRBD2
v_gene: TRBV5-1
abundance: NA
j_gene: TRBJ2-5
CDR3nt: TGCGCCAGCAGCTGGGGACTGGGGCTAGCGGGAGTTGGAGAGACCCAGTACTTC
CDR3aa: CASSWGLGLAGVGETQYF

d_gene: NA
v_gene: TRBV2
abundance: NA
j_gene: TRBJ2-5
CDR3nt: TGTGCTCTAGGCTCCAAAGAGACCCAGTACTTC
CDR3aa: CALGSKETQYF

d_gene: NA
v_gene: TRBV4-1
abundance: NA
j_gene: TRBJ1-4
CDR3nt: TGCGCCAGCAGCCAAGATGCGGGAGGAAAGTCTGAAAAACTGTTTTTT
CDR3aa: CASSQDAGGKSEKLFF

d_gene: NA
v_gene: TRBV30
abundance: NA
j_gene: TRBJ2-7
CDR3nt: TGTGCCTGGAGTGAACAAGGCGGCCAGCCATACGAGCAGTACTTC
CDR3aa: CAWSEQGGQPYEQYF

d_gene: NA
v_gene: TRBV12-5
abundance: once
j_gene: TRBJ2-1
CDR3nt: TGTGCTAGTGGTTTGCCGGGGGGCAGCTCCTACAATGAGCAGTTCTTC
CDR3aa: CASGLPGGSSYNEQFF